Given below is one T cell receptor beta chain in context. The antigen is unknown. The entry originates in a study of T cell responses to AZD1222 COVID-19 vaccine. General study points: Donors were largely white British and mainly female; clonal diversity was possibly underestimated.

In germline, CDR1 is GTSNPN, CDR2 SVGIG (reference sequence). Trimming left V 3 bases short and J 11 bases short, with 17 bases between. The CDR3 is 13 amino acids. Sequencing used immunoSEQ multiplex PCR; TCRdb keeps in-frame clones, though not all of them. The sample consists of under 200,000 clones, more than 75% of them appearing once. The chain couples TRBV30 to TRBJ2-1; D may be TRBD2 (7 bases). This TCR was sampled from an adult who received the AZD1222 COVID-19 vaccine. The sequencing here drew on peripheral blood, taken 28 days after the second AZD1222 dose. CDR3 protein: CAWSYKGGAQQFF. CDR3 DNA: TGTGCCTGGAGCTATAAAGGGGGGGCCCAGCAGTTCTTC.